This passage covers 5 T cell receptor beta chains from one sample sequenced in a study of T cell responses to AZD1222 COVID-19 vaccine. Clones were read by immunoSEQ multiplex PCR, and TCRdb kept only the in-frame ones, dropping some. The sample carries roughly 150,000 clones, roughly nine tenths recorded once. The source material was peripheral blood, sampled on day 0 of AZD1222 vaccination. All receptors derive from an adult in good health.

The V and J genes are TRBV7-8 and TRBJ2-5; D might be TRBD2 (7 bases). The germline V gene has CDR1 SGHVS and CDR2 FQNEAQ. CDR3 length: 16 amino acids. Trimming stripped 2 bases from V and 1 base from J, with 14 bases between. The CDR3 coding sequence is TGTGCCAGCAGCTTACGGGGGGCGGCGCTCCAAGAGACCCAGTACTTC. This encodes CASSLRGAALQETQYF.

The rearrangement uses TRBV5-1 and TRBJ2-7; no definite D call. The germline gives CDR1 SGHRS, CDR2 YFSETQ. The length of the CDR3 is 13 residues. Trimming stripped 2 bases from V and 3 bases from J, with 9 bases between. CDR3 bases: TGCGCCAGCAGCTTCCACACCGACTACGAGCAGTACTTC. This sequence encodes CASSFHTDYEQYF.

The chain joins TRBV14 to TRBJ2-2, with D perhaps matching TRBD1 (6 bases). This CDR3 has 18 amino acids. Germline CDR1 SGHDN, CDR2 FVKESK. Trimming pared 4 bases from V and 5 bases from J, leaving 23 bases between. The CDR3 sequence: CASSPYRVKSGRTGELFF. The CDR3 DNA follows: TGTGCCAGCAGCCCCTACAGGGTGAAGTCGGGAAGGACCGGGGAGCTGTTTTTT.

This chain joins TRBV5-4 and TRBJ2-1, with 9 positions matching TRBD1. V lost 4 bases and J lost 4; bases outside the gene matches: 6. Germline CDR1 reads SGHNT; CDR2 reads YYREEE (reference sequence). The CDR3 spans 15 residues. The CDR3 reads CASSTGTGTYNEQFF. The CDR3 region has the DNA TGTGCCAGCAGCACCGGGACAGGGACGTACAATGAGCAGTTCTTC.

This chain connects TRBV20-1 to TRBJ2-5; D unclear. This CDR3 comprises 11 residues. The germline V and J ends were trimmed by 5 bases and 5 bases, with 9 bases remaining between them. Germline assignment: CDR1 DFQATT and CDR2 SNEGSKA (reference sequence). CDR3 amino acids: CSAVIGETQYF. DNA for the CDR3: TGCAGTGCTGTCATTGGGGAGACCCAGTACTTC.